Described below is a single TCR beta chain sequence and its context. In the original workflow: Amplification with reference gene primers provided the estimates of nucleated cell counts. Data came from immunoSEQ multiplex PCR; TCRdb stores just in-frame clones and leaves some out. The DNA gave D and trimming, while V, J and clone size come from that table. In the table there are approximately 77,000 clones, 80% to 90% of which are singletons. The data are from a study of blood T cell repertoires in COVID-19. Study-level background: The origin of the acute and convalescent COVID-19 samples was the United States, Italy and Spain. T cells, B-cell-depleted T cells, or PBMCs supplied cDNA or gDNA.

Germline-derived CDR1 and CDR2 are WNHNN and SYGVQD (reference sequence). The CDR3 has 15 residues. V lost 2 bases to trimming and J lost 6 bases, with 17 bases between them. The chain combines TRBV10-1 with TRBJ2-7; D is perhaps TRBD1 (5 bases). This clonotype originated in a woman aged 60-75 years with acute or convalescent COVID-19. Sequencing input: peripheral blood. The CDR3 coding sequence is TGCGCCAGCAGTGAGGACGTCCAGGGTTCTGGCGAGCAGTACTTC. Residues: CASSEDVQGSGEQYF.